Following are 21 T cell receptor beta chains from one sample sequenced in a study of regulatory T cells in long-lasting Graves disease. According to the study, TCR beta libraries were built with iRepertoire HTBI primers and CDR3-region Arm-PCR. From the multiplex PCR reads, TCRdb called clonotypes with MiXCR, one entry per CDR3 protein. The profile shows some 340,000 distinct CDR3 sequences, 10% to 15% of them singletons. Time point given: newly diagnosed GD, antithyroid drugs for less than 3 months. Preparation of the TCR library used RNA extracted from PBMCs. These same data were also listed under a study on T cells in Graves' hyperthyroidism and ophthalmopathy.

This specimen was peripheral blood mononuclear cells (PBMCs), taken at new diagnosis, from a patient treated with antithyroid drugs. The receptor source for this set is a woman aged 18-29 years with Graves disease.

A few counts support this clonotype. The chain couples TRBV9 to TRBJ2-1; 8 bases line up with TRBD1. The ends lost 3 bases at V and 9 bases at J; junction bases unmatched: 11. There are 15 residues in the CDR3. Germline V gene sequence: CDR1 SGDLS, CDR2 YYNGEE. CDR3 sequence (DNA): TGTGCCAGCAGCGGAAACAGGGGGAACGGCGGTGAGCAGTTCTTC. Its translation: CASSGNRGNGGEQFF.

The chain links TRBV3-2 to TRBJ2-5; TRBD2, as called in the table, went unchecked against the DNA. TRBV3-2 counts as a pseudogene. This CDR3 has 16 residues. Written as DNA, the CDR3 is TGTGCCAGCAGCCAAGAAAGTCCTAGCGGTCAAGAGACCCAGTACTTC. Translating it yields CASSQESPSGQETQYF.

The chain is built from TRBV29-1 and TRBJ1-2, with TRBD1 identical over 7 bases. The CDR3 runs 13 residues. CDR1 SQVTM and CDR2 ANQGSEA come from the germline V gene. Unmatched junction bases numbered 8, after V lost 6 bases and J lost 4 bases. CDR3: CSVDPTGSYGYTF. As DNA, the CDR3 is TGCAGCGTAGACCCGACAGGGTCCTATGGCTACACCTTC.

A word on this clonotype: At one end the junction does not follow the germline gene, possibly because of a read error. The chain couples TRBV11-2 to TRBJ2-1; a possible D gene is TRBD1 (5 bases). The CDR3 loop spans 15 amino acids. Germline-derived CDR1 and CDR2 are SGHAT and FQNNGV. As DNA, the CDR3 is TGCGCCAGCAGCCAAGGCCAGGGTAGGAACAATGAGCAGTTCTTC. The encoded protein is CASSQGQGRNNEQFF.

V usage is TRBV6-1 and J usage is TRBJ2-1; 12 bases are a match to TRBD2. CDR1 is MNHNS, CDR2 SASEGT, per germline. The trim removed 6 bases at V and 14 bases at J, leaving 14 bases unmatched. The CDR3 runs to 15 residues. Here the CDR3 reads CASSGETSGSLVEFF. For the CDR3, the DNA is TGTGCCAGCAGCGGCGAGACTAGCGGGAGTTTAGTAGAGTTCTTC.

This clonotype has at least ten counts. The V and J genes are TRBV29-1 and TRBJ1-1; D not resolved. This CDR3 is 14 amino acids long. Germline V gene data show CDR1 as SQVTM and CDR2 as ANQGSEA. V was trimmed by 5 bases and J by 0 bases, leaving 13 bases between them. The CDR3 DNA follows: TGCAGCGTTCAGCCCCGGACGGTGAACACTGAAGCTTTCTTT. Translation: CSVQPRTVNTEAFF.

This clonotype was observed many times. This chain connects TRBV5-1 to TRBJ1-2; D gene unclear. V was shortened by 1 base and J by 8 bases, with 15 bases between the two germline ends. Per the germline V gene, CDR1 is SGHRS and CDR2 is YFSETQ. CDR3 length: 14 amino acids. The CDR3 loop reads CASSLTWTGRGYTF. CDR3 DNA: TGCGCCAGCAGCTTGACTTGGACCGGACGGGGCTACACCTTC.

This clonotype came up many times. The chain couples TRBV7-9 to TRBJ2-1, with 7 bases identical to TRBD2. With 8 bases clipped from V and 8 bases from J, the junction kept 3 bases outside the gene matches. Per germline, CDR1 SEHNR and CDR2 FQNEAQ (reference sequence). There are 11 residues in the CDR3. CDR3: CASREVYEQFF. In DNA, the CDR3 is TGTGCCAGCCGGGAGGTCTATGAGCAGTTCTTC. The full variable domain, with the rest looked up from reference TRBV7-9 and TRBJ2-1, is DTGVSQNPRHKITKRGQNVTFRCDPISEHNRLYWYRQTLGQGPEFLTYFQNEAQLEKSRLLSDRFSAERPKGSFSTLEIQRTEQGDSAMYLCASREVYEQFFGPGTRLTVL.

This clonotype showed up many times. This chain uses TRBV3-1 with TRBJ2-3, with 7 bases identical to TRBD2. The CDR3 is 17 amino acids. The trim removed 0 bases at V and 2 bases at J, leaving 8 bases unmatched. Germline-derived CDR1 and CDR2 are LGHDT and YNNKEL (reference sequence). For the CDR3, the DNA is TGTGCCAGCAGCCAAGATAGGGGACTACCTTTCACAGATACGCAGTATTTT. Translation: CASSQDRGLPFTDTQYF.

This clonotype was observed at least ten times. The chain joins TRBV7-9 to TRBJ2-1; 9 nucleotides line up with TRBD2. Germline V CDR1 and CDR2: SEHNR, FQNEAQ (reference sequence). The length of the CDR3 is 16 residues. V trimming: 4 bases; J trimming: 0 bases; junction bases outside the gene matches: 4. The DNA for the CDR3 is TGTGCCAGCAGCTCATTAGCGGGAGACTCCTACAATGAGCAGTTCTTC. Protein: CASSSLAGDSYNEQFF.

At least ten counts were recorded for this clonotype. This chain joins TRBV2 and TRBJ2-7; 9 bases are a match to TRBD2. V trimming: 6 bases; J trimming: 5 bases; junction bases outside the gene matches: 17. The CDR3 runs to 17 residues. Germline V gene data show CDR1 as SNHLY and CDR2 as FYNNEI. The CDR3 sequence is CASSYRLPGLANDEQYF. The CDR3 DNA reads as TGTGCCAGCAGCTACCGACTGCCGGGACTAGCTAACGACGAGCAGTACTTC.

To note about this clonotype: A much larger clone is a single base away; this may be a read error. The rearrangement links TRBV7-2 to TRBJ1-2; TRBD1 matches 7 bases. The length of the CDR3 is 17 residues. Germline loops: CDR1 SGHTA, CDR2 FQGNSA. The V gene end was trimmed by 7 bases and the J gene end by 0 bases; junction bases not matched to a gene: 14. The CDR3 protein is CASTPKDRRSPNYGYTF. CDR3 coding DNA: TGTGCCAGCACCCCCAAGGACAGGAGGTCCCCTAACTATGGCTACACCTTC.

V is TRBV29-1 and J is TRBJ1-1; D is uncertain. Trimming removed 4 bases at V and 10 bases at J, with 16 bases between. Looked up from germline, CDR1 is SQVTM and CDR2 is ANQGSEA. This CDR3 is built from 12 residues. The CDR3 is CSVGDEGLAAFF. The DNA for the CDR3 is TGCAGCGTTGGAGATGAAGGACTAGCAGCTTTCTTT.

This clonotype was recorded many times. The chain carries TRBV28 and TRBJ1-5; TRBD1 aligns across 7 bases. This CDR3 spans 16 amino acids. Germline assignment: CDR1 MDHEN and CDR2 SYDVKM. The ends lost 6 bases at V and 6 bases at J; junction bases unmatched: 14. CDR3 in amino acids: CASSVADRAWSQPQHF. In nucleotides, the CDR3 is TGTGCCAGCAGCGTCGCAGACAGGGCTTGGAGTCAGCCCCAGCATTTT.

This clonotype was recorded many times. The chain is built from TRBV6-1 and TRBJ2-4; D uncertain. Trimming took off 6 bases at V and 8 bases at J, with 14 bases between the two ends. The CDR3 spans 13 residues. Germline assignment: CDR1 MNHNS and CDR2 SASEGT. CDR3 coding DNA: TGTGCCAGCAGCACAACACTTTCGGACATTCAGTACTTC. This gives the protein CASSTTLSDIQYF.

This clonotype came up many times. This rearrangement joins TRBV6-1 to TRBJ1-1; a weak D match, TRBD1 (5 bases). This CDR3 contains 14 residues. In germline, CDR1 is MNHNS, CDR2 SASEGT. Trimming cost V 3 bases and J 3 bases, with 11 bases left between them. In DNA, the CDR3 is TGTGCCAGCAGTGATGGGGGATCCTACACTGAAGCTTTCTTT. Translating it yields CASSDGGSYTEAFF.

This clonotype showed up many times. The V gene is TRBV20-1, the J gene TRBJ1-1, with D unclear. V lost 1 base and J 0 bases, leaving 6 bases between the germline ends. The germline V gene has CDR1 DFQATT and CDR2 SNEGSKA (reference sequence). The CDR3 has 13 amino acids. CDR3 nucleotides: TGCAGTGCTAGAGGACCGCTGAACACTGAAGCTTTCTTT. Its translation: CSARGPLNTEAFF.

The chain employs TRBV27 and TRBJ2-7; D gene uncertain. V lost 0 bases and J lost 0, with 21 bases in between. Germline V lookup: CDR1 MNHEY, CDR2 SMNVEV (reference sequence). This CDR3 spans 19 amino acids. The CDR3 DNA sequence: TGTGCCAGCAGTTTATCGGAGCTCCCTCGGAGTTCGGGCTCCTACGAGCAGTACTTC. This translates into CASSLSELPRSSGSYEQYF.

The V call is TRBV20-1, the J call TRBJ2-1, with D possibly being TRBD1 (7 bases). CDR3 length equals 16 residues. Looked up from germline, CDR1 is DFQATT and CDR2 is SNEGSKA (reference sequence). V was cut by 3 bases and J by 7 bases, with 22 bases left in between. The DNA of the CDR3 is TGCAGTGCTAGGCAGGGGGGCGGCTCCGCTTCAAATGAGCAGTTCTTC. This sequence encodes CSARQGGGSASNEQFF.

This clonotype was counted between two and nine times. The chain is built from TRBV7-9 and TRBJ1-2; no definite D call. The CDR3 loop spans 14 amino acids. The germline V gene encodes CDR1 SEHNR and CDR2 FQNEAQ (reference sequence). V lost 0 bases, J lost 8 bases, and 13 bases lay in between. The CDR3 DNA sequence: TGTGCCAGCAGCTTAGCGCCCAGGAATGGGGGCTACACCTTC. Its translation is CASSLAPRNGGYTF.

This clonotype appeared many times. This chain joins TRBV20-1 and TRBJ1-1; tentatively, D is TRBD1 (5 bases). This CDR3 is built from 15 residues. The V and J ends lost 0 bases and 0 bases respectively, with 11 bases between them. The germline V gene has CDR1 DFQATT and CDR2 SNEGSKA (reference sequence). CDR3 amino acids: CSAREYDSLNTEAFF. CDR3 coding DNA: TGCAGTGCTAGAGAGTACGACAGCCTGAACACTGAAGCTTTCTTT.